These 30 T cell receptor beta chains originate from one sample sequenced in a study of beta chain features in type 1 diabetes. Expressed TCRB transcripts were sequenced, since all the RNA that had been isolated was reverse transcribed. The protocol was immunoSEQ multiplex PCR, while the TCRdb copy is restricted to in-frame clones and leaves out a portion. Of about 130,000 clones listed, just over 9% were seen once; the top ten hold about 0.68%. Sample: central memory CD4+ T cells from blood. These receptor sequences come from a man aged 18-30 years in good health.

This clone showed up just a few times. The CDR3 nucleotides read TGTGCCAGCAGCTTAGATAGCCTCGCCACAGATACGCAGTATTTT. It translates to CASSLDSLATDTQYF. This chain links TRBV11-3 with TRBJ2-3; D is undetermined. This CDR3 is built from 15 residues. Germline V gene data show CDR1 as SGHNT and CDR2 as YENEEA. The V and J ends lost 0 bases and 2 bases respectively, with 9 bases between them.

This clone was counted a few times. This sequence joins TRBV6-5 and TRBJ2-5; TRBD1 agrees at 7 bases. This CDR3 has 13 amino acids. With V trimmed by 5 bases and J by 6 bases, 6 bases remained unmatched. Per germline, CDR1 MNHEY and CDR2 SVGAGI. CDR3 region: CASSLTTGQTQYF. DNA of the CDR3: TGTGCCAGCAGTCTGACGACAGGGCAGACCCAGTACTTC.

This clone has more than one count but fewer than ten. This chain uses TRBV6-5 with TRBJ2-7; D is undetermined. This CDR3 has 16 amino acids. V lost 4 bases to trimming and J lost 1 base, with 17 bases between them. Germline CDR1 and CDR2: MNHEY and SVGAGI. The CDR3 loop reads CASSSDSVYRSYEQYF. The CDR3 DNA reads as TGTGCCAGCAGTTCTGACTCCGTATACCGTTCCTACGAGCAGTACTTC.

This chain's CDR3 is CASSPSGQAYEQYF. CDR3 coding DNA: TGTGCCAGCTCACCATCCGGACAGGCCTACGAGCAGTACTTC. The gene calls are TRBV18 and TRBJ2-7; 7 bases map to TRBD1. Germline trimming cut 2 bases from V and 2 bases from J; bases unmatched to any gene: 3. Germline values: CDR1 KGHSH, CDR2 LQKENI. The CDR3 runs to 14 residues.

This clone was found a few times. The V and J genes are TRBV6-1 and TRBJ2-5, with 10 bases fitting TRBD1. The CDR3 has 15 amino acids. V shed 6 bases, J shed 11 bases, and the junction held 15 bases outside the gene matches. Germline V CDR1 and CDR2: MNHNS, SASEGT. Here the CDR3 DNA reads TGTGCCAGCAGGGATACGCGACAGGGGGCTAGAGAGCAGTACTTC. Protein product: CASRDTRQGAREQYF.

V and J are TRBV6-5 and TRBJ2-1, with 8 bases matching TRBD2. This CDR3 has 16 residues. After removal of 0 bases from V and 7 bases from J, the junction contained 8 bases not matched to a gene. Germline CDR1 reads MNHEY; CDR2 reads SVGAGI. The CDR3 coding sequence is TGTGCCAGCAGTTACTCAGGGCTTAGCGGGGTTAATGAGCAGTTCTTC. Protein sequence: CASSYSGLSGVNEQFF.

The V and J genes are TRBV27 and TRBJ2-3, with 7 bases lining up with TRBD1. CDR1 is MNHEY and CDR2 is SMNVEV in the germline V gene (reference sequence). The CDR3 is 20 amino acids. Trimming cost V 6 bases and J 0 bases; bases outside gene matches: 21. This CDR3 reads CASRETAIIVGQESTDTQYF. The DNA of the CDR3 is TGTGCCAGCAGAGAGACGGCTATAATTGTAGGACAGGAGAGCACAGATACGCAGTATTTT.

Worth noting for this clone: The junction shows a germline mismatch at one end, possibly a read error. The chain has TRBV19 and TRBJ2-5, with TRBD1 matching 9 bases. The DNA end lines up better with TRBJ2-7; the J call may be wrong. Germline V gives CDR1 LNHDA, CDR2 SQIVND (reference sequence). The CDR3 consists of 15 residues. Written as DNA, the CDR3 is TGTGCCAGTAGCCGGCGGACAGGGGACTCCAACGAGCAGTACTTC. This translates into CASSRRTGDSNEQYF.

This clone was observed a few times. The chain has TRBV5-6 and TRBJ1-2; a weak D match, TRBD1 (5 bases). Trimming left V 5 bases short and J 0 bases short, with 14 bases between. The CDR3 length is 15 residues. In germline, CDR1 is SGHDT, CDR2 YYEEEE. CDR3 nucleotide sequence: TGTGCCAGCAGAGACACAGGCCTTGCTAACTATGGCTACACCTTC. It translates to CASRDTGLANYGYTF.

This clone has a handful of counts. This chain connects TRBV20-1 to TRBJ2-7; no definite D call. Trimming removed 3 bases from V and 6 bases from J, with 9 bases in between. Germline-derived CDR1 and CDR2 are DFQATT and SNEGSKA (reference sequence). The CDR3 covers 11 residues. The CDR3 region has the DNA TGCAGTGCTAGTTCAGTGATCGAGCAGTACTTC. Its protein product is CSASSVIEQYF.

This chain joins TRBV7-8 and TRBJ2-2; a possible D gene is TRBD1 (6 bases). The CDR3 contains 17 residues. Trimming removed 5 bases from V and 3 bases from J, with 19 bases in between. CDR1 is SGHVS and CDR2 is FQNEAQ in the germline V gene. The CDR3 is CASSHALSSGDTGELFF. The CDR3 nucleotides are TGTGCCAGCAGCCATGCACTATCCTCAGGGGACACCGGGGAGCTGTTTTTT.

In this sample, this clone turned up a few times. The chain joins TRBV5-1 to TRBJ2-7; tentative D call: TRBD1 (6 bases). V lost 4 bases and J lost 3, with 11 bases in between. Germline loops: CDR1 SGHRS, CDR2 YFSETQ. This CDR3 region has 13 residues. The CDR3 is CASSGTGYYEQYF. For the CDR3, the DNA is TGCGCCAGCAGCGGAACAGGGTACTACGAGCAGTACTTC.

The chain is built from TRBV30 and TRBJ2-2; 8 nucleotides align to TRBD1. The CDR3 sequence is 15 residues long. Germline CDR1 GTSNPN, CDR2 SVGIG (reference sequence). Trimming removed 2 bases from V and 5 bases from J; junction bases left unmatched: 7. CDR3 nucleotides: TGTGCCTGGAGTTTGCGGGACAGGCTAACCGGGGAGCTGTTTTTT. Its protein is CAWSLRDRLTGELFF.

The sample holds a few counts of this clone. The rearrangement joins TRBV6-5 to TRBJ2-7, with 8 bases identical to TRBD2. The CDR3 sequence is 16 residues long. Germline V gives CDR1 MNHEY, CDR2 SVGAGI. The V segment lost 2 bases and the J segment 2 bases; nucleotides outside the gene matches: 8. CDR3 sequence (DNA): TGTGCCAGCAGTTACGCTAGCGGGTTACAACCCTACGAGCAGTACTTC. Residues: CASSYASGLQPYEQYF.

This clone was detected a few times. The chain links TRBV7-9 to TRBJ2-2; the match to TRBD1 covers 7 bases. The CDR3 sequence is 16 residues long. Germline CDR1 reads SEHNR; CDR2 reads FQNEAQ (reference sequence). Trimming took 2 bases from V and 0 from J; bases not matched to a gene: 3. The CDR3 protein is CASSLLGQANTGELFF. For the CDR3, the DNA is TGTGCCAGCAGCTTATTAGGACAGGCGAACACCGGGGAGCTGTTTTTT. Based on the CDR3 plus reference TRBV7-9 and TRBJ2-2, the full variable domain is DTGVSQNPRHKITKRGQNVTFRCDPISEHNRLYWYRQTLGQGPEFLTYFQNEAQLEKSRLLSDRFSAERPKGSFSTLEIQRTEQGDSAMYLCASSLLGQANTGELFFGEGSRLTVL.

This clone was seen at least ten times. The V call is TRBV5-6, the J call TRBJ1-2; D is undetermined. The CDR3 is 13 residues long. Trimming pared 7 bases from V and 0 bases from J, leaving 10 bases between. The germline V gene has CDR1 SGHDT and CDR2 YYEEEE. The DNA of the CDR3 is TGTGCCAGCGCACGGGAGGCTAACTATGGCTACACCTTC. This gives the protein CASAREANYGYTF.

The V and J genes are TRBV4-2 and TRBJ2-5, with TRBD2 identical over 12 bases. The CDR3 length is 17 residues. From germline, CDR1 is LGHNA and CDR2 YNFKEQ. Trimming took 0 bases from V and 4 from J; bases not matched to a gene: 6. In DNA form, the CDR3 reads TGTGCCAGCAGCCAAGATCCCCTAGCGGGGGGGCCAGAGACCCAGTACTTC. This codes for CASSQDPLAGGPETQYF.

This clone has more than one count but fewer than ten. The chain carries TRBV6-5 and TRBJ2-1; possible D gene TRBD2, 6 bases. The CDR3 sequence is 15 residues long. Germline V CDR1 and CDR2: MNHEY, SVGAGI. The ends were cut back, 2 bases at V and 7 bases at J, with 15 bases in the middle. CDR3 nucleotide sequence: TGTGCCAGCAGTTACAGGGGACTGGGGCGGAATGAGCAGTTCTTC. Encoded protein: CASSYRGLGRNEQFF.

V is TRBV15 and J is TRBJ2-1; weak D call: TRBD2 (6 bases). CDR1 and CDR2 from the germline V gene are LNHNV and YYDKDF (reference sequence). The CDR3 is made up of 13 amino acids. Trimming cost V 4 bases and J 7 bases, with 11 bases left between them. The CDR3 loop reads CATSTGDRNEQFF. The CDR3 nucleotides read TGTGCCACCAGCACGGGGGATAGGAATGAGCAGTTCTTC.

This clone was observed a handful of times. The genes are TRBV30 and TRBJ2-4; a possible D gene is TRBD1 (6 bases). The CDR3 has 15 amino acids. CDR1 and CDR2 from the germline V gene are GTSNPN and SVGIG (reference sequence). V was cut by 2 bases and J by 0 bases, with 11 bases left in between. In DNA, the CDR3 is TGTGCCTGGAGTCGGACAGTTCTAGCCAAAAACATTCAGTACTTC. Translating it yields CAWSRTVLAKNIQYF. The entire variable domain, with the rest obtained from reference TRBV30 and TRBJ2-4, is as follows: SQTIHQWPATLVQPVGSPLSLECTVEGTSNPNLYWYRQAAGRGLQLLFYSVGIGQISSEVPQNLSASRPQDRQFILSSKKLLLSDSGFYLCAWSRTVLAKNIQYFGAGTRLSVL.

The chain couples TRBV9 to TRBJ2-4, with D possibly matching TRBD1 (6 bases). CDR3 length: 14 amino acids. V lost 4 bases to trimming and J lost 8 bases, with 16 bases between them. CDR1 and CDR2 from the germline V gene are SGDLS and YYNGEE. The CDR3 DNA reads as TGTGCCAGCAGCCCTACGGGAAAGGGGGACATTCAGTACTTC. Translating gives CASSPTGKGDIQYF.

This rearrangement joins TRBV2 to TRBJ2-1; tentatively, D is TRBD2 (6 bases). Per the germline V gene, CDR1 is SNHLY and CDR2 is FYNNEI. Trimming took 6 bases from V and 2 from J, leaving 14 bases between them. The CDR3 is 15 amino acids. Here the CDR3 reads CASSGDSFAYNEQFF. The CDR3 DNA is TGTGCCAGCAGCGGGGACTCCTTTGCCTACAATGAGCAGTTCTTC.

The table lists this clone with a few counts. The CDR3 region is CASSPWTEQETQYF. In nucleotides, the CDR3 is TGTGCCAGCAGCCCCTGGACAGAGCAAGAGACCCAGTACTTC. J is TRBJ2-5 and V is TRBV2; a possible D gene is TRBD1 (6 bases). V was clipped by 6 bases and J by 2 bases, with 13 bases between them. Germline V gene data show CDR1 as SNHLY and CDR2 as FYNNEI. The CDR3 consists of 14 residues.

The chain has TRBV14 and TRBJ1-6; no firm D call. Germline loops: CDR1 SGHDN, CDR2 FVKESK. The CDR3 has 15 amino acids. The V and J ends lost 1 base and 4 bases respectively, with 8 bases between them. The CDR3 region has the DNA TGTGCCAGCAGCCAAGGGCTGATATATAATTCACCCCTCCACTTT. Protein sequence: CASSQGLIYNSPLHF.

The genes are TRBV15 and TRBJ2-7; D perhaps matches TRBD2 (6 bases). Trimming took off 0 bases at V and 0 bases at J, with 18 bases between the two ends. In germline, CDR1 is LNHNV, CDR2 YYDKDF (reference sequence). The CDR3 is made up of 18 amino acids. The CDR3 here is CATSRDRGGGTLSYEQYF. DNA of the CDR3: TGTGCCACCAGCAGAGATCGGGGTGGAGGGACCCTCTCCTACGAGCAGTACTTC.

This clone has just a few counts. The rearrangement links TRBV11-2 to TRBJ2-5, with 12 bases matching TRBD2. V dropped 3 bases and J dropped 2; count of bases not matched to a gene: 7. In germline, CDR1 is SGHAT, CDR2 FQNNGV. The CDR3 extends over 17 amino acids. CDR3 sequence reads: CASSLSSSGGVQETQYF. The CDR3 DNA reads as TGTGCCAGCAGCTTGAGTTCTAGCGGGGGGGTACAAGAGACCCAGTACTTC.

This rearrangement joins TRBV9 to TRBJ2-1; 11 nucleotides line up with TRBD2. V lost 1 base and J lost 6; bases outside the gene matches: 3. The CDR3 spans 15 residues. Germline V gene sequence: CDR1 SGDLS, CDR2 YYNGEE. In DNA, the CDR3 is TGTGCCAGCAGCGTAACTAGCGGGGGTGGCAATGAGCAGTTCTTC. Its protein product is CASSVTSGGGNEQFF.

This clone was picked up a small number of times. The chain has TRBV6-1 and TRBJ2-7; 7 bases agree with TRBD2. CDR1 MNHNS and CDR2 SASEGT come from the germline V gene. V shed 0 bases and J 4 bases; nucleotides not matched to a gene: 9. The CDR3 consists of 16 residues. CDR3 DNA: TGTGCCAGCAGTGAAGCGTCTCCGGGGGGAACGTACGAGCAGTACTTC. It translates to CASSEASPGGTYEQYF.

This clone appeared a few times. The V call is TRBV7-2, the J call TRBJ1-3, with D tentatively TRBD1 (5 bases). The V end was cut by 2 bases, the J end by 4 bases, with 15 bases between. CDR3 length: 16 amino acids. Germline CDR1 is SGHTA and CDR2 is FQGNSA. CDR3 loop: CASSLNTGASGNTIYF. The CDR3, as DNA: TGTGCCAGCAGCTTAAATACAGGCGCCTCGGGAAACACCATATATTTT. Complete variable domain (other parts from reference TRBV7-2 and TRBJ1-3): GAGVSQSPSNKVTEKGKDVELRCDPISGHTALYWYRQSLGQGLEFLIYFQGNSAPDKSGLPSDRFSAERTGGSVSTLTIQRTQQEDSAVYLCASSLNTGASGNTIYFGEGSWLTVV.

Only a few counts were recorded for this clone. This chain connects TRBV5-8 to TRBJ2-2; tentative D call: TRBD1 (6 bases). V shed 5 bases and J shed 1 base, with 9 bases lying between them. Germline CDR1 SGHTS, CDR2 YDEGEE. The CDR3 extends over 14 amino acids. The CDR3 loop reads CASSSGQNTGELFF. In DNA form, the CDR3 reads TGTGCCAGCAGTTCGGGACAGAACACCGGGGAGCTGTTTTTT.